This TCR beta chain was observed in a study of cytomegalovirus exposure and HLA in healthy donors. Findings of the study overall: It was reportedly the case that the classifier diagnosed cytomegalovirus status with high specificity and sensitivity.

Method: immunoSEQ multiplex PCR; TCRdb's copy keeps in-frame clones and lacks some. The sample lists more than 95,000 clones; about 90% were seen once. V shed 1 base and J shed 0 bases, with 8 bases lying between them. The CDR3 spans 15 residues. The V gene's germline CDR1 is MNHNS and CDR2 SASEGT. Points on this clone: Its matching antigen is unknown.

While the first cohort had hundreds of subjects, the donors belonged to the separate validation cohort of over a hundred subjects. Sequenced input: PBMCs. The TCR was taken from a woman under 30 in good health and CMV-seronegative. This rearrangement joins TRBV6-1 to TRBJ2-3, with no clear D. The CDR3 DNA reads TGTGCCAGCAGTGAAGTCTTAGCTAGCACAGATACGCAGTATTTT. This translates into CASSEVLASTDTQYF.